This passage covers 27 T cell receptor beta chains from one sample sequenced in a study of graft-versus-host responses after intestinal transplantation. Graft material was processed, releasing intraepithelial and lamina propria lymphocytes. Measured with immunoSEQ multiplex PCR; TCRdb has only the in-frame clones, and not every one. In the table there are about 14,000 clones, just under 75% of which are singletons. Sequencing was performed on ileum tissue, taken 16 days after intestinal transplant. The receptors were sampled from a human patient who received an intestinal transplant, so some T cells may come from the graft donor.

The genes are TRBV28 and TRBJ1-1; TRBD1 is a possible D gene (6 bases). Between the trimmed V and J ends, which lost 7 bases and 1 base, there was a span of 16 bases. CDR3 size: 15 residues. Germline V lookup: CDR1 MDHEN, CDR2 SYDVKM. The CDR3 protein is CASMRGGLPNTEAFF. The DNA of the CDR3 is TGTGCCAGCATGAGGGGGGGACTGCCGAACACTGAAGCTTTCTTT.

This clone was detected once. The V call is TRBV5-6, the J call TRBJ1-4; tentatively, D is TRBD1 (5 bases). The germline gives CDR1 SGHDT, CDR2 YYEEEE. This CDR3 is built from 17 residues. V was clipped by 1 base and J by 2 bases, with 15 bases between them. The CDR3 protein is CASSLPSQGGTNEKLFF. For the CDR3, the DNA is TGTGCCAGCAGCTTGCCATCGCAGGGTGGGACTAATGAAAAACTGTTTTTT.

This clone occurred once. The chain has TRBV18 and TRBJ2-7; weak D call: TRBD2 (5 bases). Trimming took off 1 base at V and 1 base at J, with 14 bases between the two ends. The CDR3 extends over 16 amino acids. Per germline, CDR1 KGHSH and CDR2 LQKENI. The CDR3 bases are TGTGCCAGCTCACCACTTCCTCCGGGAACATCCTACGAGCAGTACTTC. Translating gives CASSPLPPGTSYEQYF.

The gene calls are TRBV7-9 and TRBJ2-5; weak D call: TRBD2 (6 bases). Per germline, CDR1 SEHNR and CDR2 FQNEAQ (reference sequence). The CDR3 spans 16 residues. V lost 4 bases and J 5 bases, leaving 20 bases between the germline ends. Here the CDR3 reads CASSSIAGLSIETQYF. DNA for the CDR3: TGTGCCAGCAGCTCAATCGCGGGACTGTCCATTGAGACCCAGTACTTC.

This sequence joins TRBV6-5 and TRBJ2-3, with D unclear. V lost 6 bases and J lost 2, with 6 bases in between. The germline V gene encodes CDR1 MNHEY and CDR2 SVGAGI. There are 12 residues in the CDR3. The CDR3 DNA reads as TGTGCCAGCAGCTCCCTCACAGATACGCAGTATTTT. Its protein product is CASSSLTDTQYF.

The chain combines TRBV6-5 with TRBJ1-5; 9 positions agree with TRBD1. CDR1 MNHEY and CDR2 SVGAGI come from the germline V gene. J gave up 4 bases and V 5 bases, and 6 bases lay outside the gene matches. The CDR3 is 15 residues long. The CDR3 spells CASSRTGEGNQPQHF. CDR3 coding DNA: TGTGCCAGCAGTAGGACAGGGGAGGGGAATCAGCCCCAGCATTTT.

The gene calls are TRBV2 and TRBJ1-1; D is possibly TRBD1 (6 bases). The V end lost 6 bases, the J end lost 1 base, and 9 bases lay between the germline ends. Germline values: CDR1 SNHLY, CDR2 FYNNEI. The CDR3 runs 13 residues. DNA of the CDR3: TGTGCCAGCAGCGGGGACACGAACACTGAAGCTTTCTTT. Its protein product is CASSGDTNTEAFF.

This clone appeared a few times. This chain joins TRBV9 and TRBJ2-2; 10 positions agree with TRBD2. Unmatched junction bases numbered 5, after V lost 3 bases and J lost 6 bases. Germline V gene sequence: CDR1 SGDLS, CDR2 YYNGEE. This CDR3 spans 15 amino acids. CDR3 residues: CASSGSSGSAGELFF. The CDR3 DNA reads TGTGCCAGCAGCGGATCTAGCGGGAGCGCCGGGGAGCTGTTTTTT.

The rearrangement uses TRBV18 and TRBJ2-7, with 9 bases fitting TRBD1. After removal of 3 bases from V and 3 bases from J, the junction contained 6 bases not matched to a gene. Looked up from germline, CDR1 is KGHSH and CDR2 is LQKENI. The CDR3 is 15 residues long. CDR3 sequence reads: CASSPAGTGYYEQYF. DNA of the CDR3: TGTGCCAGCTCACCCGCCGGGACAGGGTACTACGAGCAGTACTTC.

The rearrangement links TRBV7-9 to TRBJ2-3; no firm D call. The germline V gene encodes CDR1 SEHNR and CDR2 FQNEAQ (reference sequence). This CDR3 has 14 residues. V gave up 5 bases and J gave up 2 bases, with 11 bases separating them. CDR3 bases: TGTGCCAGCAGCCCGAGGATTACCACAGATACGCAGTATTTT. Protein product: CASSPRITTDTQYF. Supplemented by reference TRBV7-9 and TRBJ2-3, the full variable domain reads DTGVSQNPRHKITKRGQNVTFRCDPISEHNRLYWYRQTLGQGPEFLTYFQNEAQLEKSRLLSDRFSAERPKGSFSTLEIQRTEQGDSAMYLCASSPRITTDTQYFGPGTRLTVL.

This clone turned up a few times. CDR3 bases: TGTGCCAGTAGTATCGGGACACACACTGAAGCTTTCTTT. Translation gives CASSIGTHTEAFF. The chain uses TRBV19 and TRBJ1-1; possible D gene TRBD1, 6 bases. The CDR3 has 13 residues. The germline V gene encodes CDR1 LNHDA and CDR2 SQIVND (reference sequence). Trimming left V 3 bases short and J 3 bases short, with 8 bases between.

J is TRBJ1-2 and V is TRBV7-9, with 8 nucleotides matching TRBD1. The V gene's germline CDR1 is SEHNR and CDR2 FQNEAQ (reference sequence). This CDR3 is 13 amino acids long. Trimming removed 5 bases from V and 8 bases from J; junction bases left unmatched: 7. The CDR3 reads CASSTQGAGGYTF. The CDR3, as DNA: TGTGCCAGCAGCACCCAGGGGGCGGGCGGCTACACCTTC.

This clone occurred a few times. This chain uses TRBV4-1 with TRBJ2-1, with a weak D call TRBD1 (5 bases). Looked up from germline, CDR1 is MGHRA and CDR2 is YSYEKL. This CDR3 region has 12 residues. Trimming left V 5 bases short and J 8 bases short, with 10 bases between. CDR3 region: CASSDRVHEQFF. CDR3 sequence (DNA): TGCGCCAGCAGCGACAGAGTCCATGAGCAGTTCTTC.

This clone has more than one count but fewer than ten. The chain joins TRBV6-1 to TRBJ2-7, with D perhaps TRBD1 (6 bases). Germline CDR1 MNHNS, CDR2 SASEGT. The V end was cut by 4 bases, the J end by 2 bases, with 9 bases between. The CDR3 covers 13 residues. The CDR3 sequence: CASSARTAYEQYF. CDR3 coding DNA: TGTGCCAGCAGTGCCAGGACAGCCTACGAGCAGTACTTC.

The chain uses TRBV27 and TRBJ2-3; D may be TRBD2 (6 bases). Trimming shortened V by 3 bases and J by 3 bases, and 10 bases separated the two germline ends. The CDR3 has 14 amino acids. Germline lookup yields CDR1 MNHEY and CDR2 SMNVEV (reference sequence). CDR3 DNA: TGTGCCAGCAGTTTCGGGGGTGGGACAGATACGCAGTATTTT. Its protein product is CASSFGGGTDTQYF.

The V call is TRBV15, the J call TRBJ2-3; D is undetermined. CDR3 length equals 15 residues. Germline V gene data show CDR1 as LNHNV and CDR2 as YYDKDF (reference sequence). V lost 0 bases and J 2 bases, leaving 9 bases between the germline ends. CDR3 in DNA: TGTGCCACCAGCAGAGATTTTACTCTCACAGATACGCAGTATTTT. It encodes CATSRDFTLTDTQYF.

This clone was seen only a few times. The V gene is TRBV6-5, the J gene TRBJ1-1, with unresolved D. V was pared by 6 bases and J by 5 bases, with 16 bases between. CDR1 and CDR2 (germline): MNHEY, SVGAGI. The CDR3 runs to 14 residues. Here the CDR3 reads CASSLASRETEAFF. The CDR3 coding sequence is TGTGCCAGCAGCCTAGCCTCAAGGGAAACTGAAGCTTTCTTT.

CDR3 coding DNA: TGTGCCAGCAGTTTCGGCGGAAGTCCCTACGAGCAGTACTTC. Translating gives CASSFGGSPYEQYF. The V and J genes are TRBV27 and TRBJ2-7; D unclear. The V gene lost 3 bases and the J gene lost 2 bases, with 11 bases spanning the gap. The CDR3 extends over 14 amino acids. The germline V gene encodes CDR1 MNHEY and CDR2 SMNVEV (reference sequence).

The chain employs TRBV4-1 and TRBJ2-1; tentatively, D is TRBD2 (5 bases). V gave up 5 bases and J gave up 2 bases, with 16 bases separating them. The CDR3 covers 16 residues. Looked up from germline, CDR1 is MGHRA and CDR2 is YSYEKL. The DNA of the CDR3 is TGCGCCAGCAGCGAAAGACGGGGTCTCACCTACAATGAGCAGTTCTTC. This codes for CASSERRGLTYNEQFF.

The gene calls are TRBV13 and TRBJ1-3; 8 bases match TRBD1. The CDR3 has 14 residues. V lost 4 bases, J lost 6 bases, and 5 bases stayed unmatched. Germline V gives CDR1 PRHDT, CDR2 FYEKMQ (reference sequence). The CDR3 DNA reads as TGTGCCAGCAGCTCCCGGACAGGGCTAAACACCATATATTTT. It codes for CASSSRTGLNTIYF.

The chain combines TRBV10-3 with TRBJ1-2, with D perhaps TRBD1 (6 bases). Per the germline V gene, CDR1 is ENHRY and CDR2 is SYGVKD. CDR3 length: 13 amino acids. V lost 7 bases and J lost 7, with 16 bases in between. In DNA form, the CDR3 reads TGTGCCATCAACCCAACAGGGCTTGGTGGCTACACCTTC. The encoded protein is CAINPTGLGGYTF.

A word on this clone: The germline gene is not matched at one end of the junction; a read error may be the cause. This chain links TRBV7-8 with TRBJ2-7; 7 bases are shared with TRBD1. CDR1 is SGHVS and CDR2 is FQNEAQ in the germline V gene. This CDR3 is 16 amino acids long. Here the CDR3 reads CASSPDRASTSSARNF. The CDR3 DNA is TGTGCCAGCAGTCCTGACAGGGCTTCTACGAGCTCTGCGAGGAACTTC.

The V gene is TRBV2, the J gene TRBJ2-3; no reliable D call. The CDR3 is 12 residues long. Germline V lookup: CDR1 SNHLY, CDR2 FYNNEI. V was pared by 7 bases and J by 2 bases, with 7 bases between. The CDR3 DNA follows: TGTGCCAGCACGGTTACCACAGATACGCAGTATTTT. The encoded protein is CASTVTTDTQYF.

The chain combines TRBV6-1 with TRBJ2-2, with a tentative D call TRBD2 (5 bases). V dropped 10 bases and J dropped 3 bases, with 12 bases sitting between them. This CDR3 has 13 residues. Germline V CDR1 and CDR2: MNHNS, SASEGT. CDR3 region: CATHERDTGELFF. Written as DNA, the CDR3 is TGTGCCACCCACGAGAGGGACACCGGGGAGCTGTTTTTT.

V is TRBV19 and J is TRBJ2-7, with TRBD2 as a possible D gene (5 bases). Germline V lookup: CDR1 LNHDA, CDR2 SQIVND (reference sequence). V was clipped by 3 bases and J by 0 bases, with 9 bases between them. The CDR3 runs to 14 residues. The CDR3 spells CASSMLGSSYEQYF. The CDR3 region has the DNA TGTGCCAGTAGTATGTTGGGGAGCTCCTACGAGCAGTACTTC.

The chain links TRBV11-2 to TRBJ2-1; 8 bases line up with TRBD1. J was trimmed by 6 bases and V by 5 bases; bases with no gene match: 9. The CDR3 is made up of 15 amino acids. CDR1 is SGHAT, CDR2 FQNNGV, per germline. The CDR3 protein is CASSPNRGKGNEQFF. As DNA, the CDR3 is TGTGCCAGCAGCCCTAACAGGGGGAAAGGCAATGAGCAGTTCTTC.

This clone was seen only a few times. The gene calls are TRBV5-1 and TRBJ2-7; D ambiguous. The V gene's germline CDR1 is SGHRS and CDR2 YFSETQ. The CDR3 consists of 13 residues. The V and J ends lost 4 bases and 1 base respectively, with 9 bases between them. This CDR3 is CASSLDGSYEQYF. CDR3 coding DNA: TGCGCCAGCAGCCTGGACGGGTCCTACGAGCAGTACTTC.